This T cell receptor beta chain was identified in a study of blood T cells in healthy people across ages. The trim removed 3 bases at V and 7 bases at J, leaving 6 bases unmatched. This CDR3 region has 13 residues. A sample-barcoded 5' primer and a J-beta primer mix were used in a second PCR of roughly 7 to 12 cycles. TCRdb ran MiXCR on the 5' RACE reads and lists one entry per CDR3 protein. The sample lists about 1.8 million distinct CDR3 sequences; about 50% were seen once. The sequencing input was blood. This sequence joins TRBV12-3 or TRBV12-4 and TRBJ2-7; 7 bases fit TRBD2. This sequence originates from a woman in her thirties or forties in good health. The CDR3 coding sequence is TGTGCCAGCAGTTTTTGGGGGGGTTGGGAGCAGTACTTC. Its translation: CASSFWGGWEQYF.